This T cell receptor beta chain was observed in a study of blood T cell repertoires in COVID-19. Clones were sequenced by immunoSEQ multiplex PCR, and TCRdb holds only the in-frame ones, with some missing. This sample has tens of thousands of clones, with roughly 84% found just once. CDR3 length: 14 residues. Trimming took 6 bases from V and 0 from J; bases not matched to a gene: 4. The V gene's germline CDR1 is SNHLY and CDR2 FYNNEI. Material for sequencing was peripheral blood. V usage is TRBV2 and J usage is TRBJ1-1; TRBD1 aligns across 7 bases. This TCR came from a man between 65 and 85 years old with acute or convalescent COVID-19. Here the CDR3 DNA reads TGTGCCAGCAGAAAGGGACAGTTGAACACTGAAGCTTTCTTT. Amino acid sequence: CASRKGQLNTEAFF. Full variable domain (remainder filled in from reference TRBV2 and TRBJ1-1): EPEVTQTPSHQVTQMGQEVILRCVPISNHLYFYWYRQILGQKVEFLVSFYNNEISEKSEIFDDQFSVERPDGSNFTLKIRSTKLEDSAMYFCASRKGQLNTEAFFGQGTRLTVV.